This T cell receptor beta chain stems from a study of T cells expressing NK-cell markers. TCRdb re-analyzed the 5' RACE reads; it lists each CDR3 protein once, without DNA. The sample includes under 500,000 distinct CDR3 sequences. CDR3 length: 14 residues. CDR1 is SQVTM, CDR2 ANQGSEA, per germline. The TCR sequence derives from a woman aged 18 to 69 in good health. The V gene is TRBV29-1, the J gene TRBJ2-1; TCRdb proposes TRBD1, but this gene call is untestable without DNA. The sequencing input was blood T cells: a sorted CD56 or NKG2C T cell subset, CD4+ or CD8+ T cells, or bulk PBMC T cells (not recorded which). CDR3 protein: CSVGTVSSYNEQFF.